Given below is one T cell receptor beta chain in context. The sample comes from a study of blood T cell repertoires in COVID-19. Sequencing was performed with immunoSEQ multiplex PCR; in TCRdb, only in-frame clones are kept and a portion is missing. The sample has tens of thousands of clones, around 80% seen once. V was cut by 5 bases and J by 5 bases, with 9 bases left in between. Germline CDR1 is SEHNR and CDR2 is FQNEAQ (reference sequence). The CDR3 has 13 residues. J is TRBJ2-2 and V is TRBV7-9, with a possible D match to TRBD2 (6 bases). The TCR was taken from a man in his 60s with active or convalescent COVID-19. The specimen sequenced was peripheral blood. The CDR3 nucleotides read TGTGCCAGCAGCGTACGGGAGACCGGGGAGCTGTTTTTT. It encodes CASSVRETGELFF.